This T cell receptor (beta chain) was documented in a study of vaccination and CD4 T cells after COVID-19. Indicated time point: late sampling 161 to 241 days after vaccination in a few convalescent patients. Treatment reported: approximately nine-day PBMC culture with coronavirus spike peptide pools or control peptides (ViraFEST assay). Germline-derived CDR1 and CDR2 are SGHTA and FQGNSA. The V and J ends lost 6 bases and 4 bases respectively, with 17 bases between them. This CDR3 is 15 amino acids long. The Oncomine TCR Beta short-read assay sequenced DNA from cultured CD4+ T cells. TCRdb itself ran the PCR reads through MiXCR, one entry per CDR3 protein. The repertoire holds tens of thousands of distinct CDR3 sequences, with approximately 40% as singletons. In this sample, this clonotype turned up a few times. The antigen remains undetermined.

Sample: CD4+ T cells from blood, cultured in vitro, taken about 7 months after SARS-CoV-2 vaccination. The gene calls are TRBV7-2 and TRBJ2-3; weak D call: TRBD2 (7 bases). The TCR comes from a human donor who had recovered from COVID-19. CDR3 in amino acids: CASSSLGGPADTQYF. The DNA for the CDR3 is TGTGCCAGCAGTTCCCTGGGGGGGCCTGCAGATACGCAGTATTTT.